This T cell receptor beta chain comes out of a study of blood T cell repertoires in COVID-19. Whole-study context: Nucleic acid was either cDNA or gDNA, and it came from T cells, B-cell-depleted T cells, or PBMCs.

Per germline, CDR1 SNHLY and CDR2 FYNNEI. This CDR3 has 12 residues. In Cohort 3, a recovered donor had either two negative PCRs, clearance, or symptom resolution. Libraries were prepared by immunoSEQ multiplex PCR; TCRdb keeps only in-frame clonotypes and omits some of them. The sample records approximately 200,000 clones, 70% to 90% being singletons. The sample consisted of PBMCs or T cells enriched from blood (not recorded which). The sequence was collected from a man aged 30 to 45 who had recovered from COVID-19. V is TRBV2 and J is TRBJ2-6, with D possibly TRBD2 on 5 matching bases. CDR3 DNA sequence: TGTGCGGAGGACTCTGGGGCCAACGTCCTGACTTTC. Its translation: CAEDSGANVLTF.